The entry that follows covers one TCR beta chain sequence. The antigen is not known. Per the germline V gene, CDR1 is SGHNT and CDR2 is YYREEE (reference sequence). Trimming at V came to 9 bases and at J to 4 bases, leaving 7 bases not matched to a gene. The CDR3 runs 15 residues. The table came from immunoSEQ multiplex PCR; TCRdb's copy has only in-frame clones and leaves some out. Of 22,000 or so clones in the sample, about nine tenths are singletons; the top ten hold around 25%. These data come from a study of OX40 agonist ivuxolimab in advanced cancers. Study-wide results and limits: Relative to CD4+ cells, CD8+ T cells on average had more expanded clones.

The sequencing used CD4+ or CD8+ T cells sorted from blood, collected in a trial of the OX40 agonist ivuxolimab. The J gene is TRBJ2-2, the V gene TRBV5-4; 12 bases align to TRBD2. The sequence derives from an adult with an advanced solid tumor such as melanoma, head and neck, liver or kidney cancer. The CDR3 loop is CATSSSGRATGELFF. The CDR3 region has the DNA TGTGCCACCTCGTCTAGCGGGAGGGCCACCGGGGAGCTGTTTTTT.